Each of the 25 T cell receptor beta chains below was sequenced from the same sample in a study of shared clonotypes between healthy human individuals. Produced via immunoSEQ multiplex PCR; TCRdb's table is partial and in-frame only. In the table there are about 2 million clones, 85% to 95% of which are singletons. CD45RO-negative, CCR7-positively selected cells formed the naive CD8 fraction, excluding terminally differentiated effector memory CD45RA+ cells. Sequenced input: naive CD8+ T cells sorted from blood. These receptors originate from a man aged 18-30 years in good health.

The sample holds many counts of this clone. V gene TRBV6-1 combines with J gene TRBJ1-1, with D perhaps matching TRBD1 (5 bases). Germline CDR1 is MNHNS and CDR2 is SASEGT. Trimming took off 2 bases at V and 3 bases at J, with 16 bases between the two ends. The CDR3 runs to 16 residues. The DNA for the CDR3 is TGTGCCAGCAGTGAACGCCGAGGGGCGCGGGACACTGAAGCTTTCTTT. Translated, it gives CASSERRGARDTEAFF.

This chain's CDR3 is CASSLGGINTEAFF. The CDR3 region has the DNA TGTGCCAGCAGCTTGGGAGGGATCAACACTGAAGCTTTCTTT. The chain couples TRBV5-4 to TRBJ1-1; D uncertain. Per the germline V gene, CDR1 is SGHNT and CDR2 is YYREEE (reference sequence). V was clipped by 0 bases and J by 2 bases, with 8 bases between them. The length of the CDR3 is 14 residues.

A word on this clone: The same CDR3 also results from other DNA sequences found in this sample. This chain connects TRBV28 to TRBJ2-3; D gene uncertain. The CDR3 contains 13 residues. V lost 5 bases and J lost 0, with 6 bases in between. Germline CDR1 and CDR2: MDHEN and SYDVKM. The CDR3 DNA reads TGTGCCAGCAGTCTTACTAGCACAGATACGCAGTATTTT. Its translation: CASSLTSTDTQYF.

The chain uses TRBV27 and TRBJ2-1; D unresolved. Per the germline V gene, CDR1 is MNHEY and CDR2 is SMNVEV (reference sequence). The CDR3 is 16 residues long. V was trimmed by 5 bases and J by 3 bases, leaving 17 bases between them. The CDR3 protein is CASSPLGTLLYNEQFF. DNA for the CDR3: TGTGCCAGCAGTCCCCTGGGTACCCTCCTCTACAATGAGCAGTTCTTC.

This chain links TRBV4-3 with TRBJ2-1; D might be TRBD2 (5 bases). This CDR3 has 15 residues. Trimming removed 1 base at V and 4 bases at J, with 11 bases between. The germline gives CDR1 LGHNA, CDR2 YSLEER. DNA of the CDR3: TGCGCCAGCAGCCAAGTTCCGGGAAAGTACAATGAGCAGTTCTTC. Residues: CASSQVPGKYNEQFF.

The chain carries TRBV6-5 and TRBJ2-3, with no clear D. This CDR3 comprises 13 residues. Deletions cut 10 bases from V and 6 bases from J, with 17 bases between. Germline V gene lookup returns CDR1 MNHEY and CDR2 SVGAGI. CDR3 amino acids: CATTSWAGDTQYF. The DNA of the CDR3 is TGTGCCACCACCTCCTGGGCCGGGGATACGCAGTATTTT.

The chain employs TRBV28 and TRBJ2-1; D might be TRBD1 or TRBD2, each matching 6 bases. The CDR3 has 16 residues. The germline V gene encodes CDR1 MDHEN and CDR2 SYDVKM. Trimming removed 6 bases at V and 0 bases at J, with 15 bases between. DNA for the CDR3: TGTGCCAGCAGCATACGACTAGGGGGCTCCTACAATGAGCAGTTCTTC. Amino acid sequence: CASSIRLGGSYNEQFF.

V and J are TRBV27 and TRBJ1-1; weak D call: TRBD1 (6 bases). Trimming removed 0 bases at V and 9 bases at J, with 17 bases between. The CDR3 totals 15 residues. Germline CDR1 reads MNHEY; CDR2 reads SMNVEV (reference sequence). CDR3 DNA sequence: TGTGCCAGCAGTTTATCAGGCTTGGGGGGCCCTCAAGCTTTCTTT. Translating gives CASSLSGLGGPQAFF.

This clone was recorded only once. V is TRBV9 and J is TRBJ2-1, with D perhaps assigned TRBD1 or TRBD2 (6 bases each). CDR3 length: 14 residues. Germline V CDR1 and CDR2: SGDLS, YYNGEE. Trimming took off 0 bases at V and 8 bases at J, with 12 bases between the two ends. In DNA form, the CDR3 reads TGTGCCAGCAGCGTAGTGGGGGGCCCTGATGAGCAGTTCTTC. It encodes CASSVVGGPDEQFF. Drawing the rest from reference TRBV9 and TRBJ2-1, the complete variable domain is DSGVTQTPKHLITATGQRVTLRCSPRSGDLSVYWYQQSLDQGLQFLIQYYNGEERAKGNILERFSAQQFPDLHSELNLSSLELGDSALYFCASSVVGGPDEQFFGPGTRLTVL.

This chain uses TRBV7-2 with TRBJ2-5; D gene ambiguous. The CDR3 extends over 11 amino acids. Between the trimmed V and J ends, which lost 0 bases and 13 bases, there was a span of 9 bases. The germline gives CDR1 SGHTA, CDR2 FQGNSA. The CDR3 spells CASSLAGDRYF. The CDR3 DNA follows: TGTGCCAGCAGCTTAGCTGGGGATCGGTACTTC.

Here the CDR3 DNA reads TGTGCCAGCAGCTGGGGCTCTCGGGGGGGCTGGCAGCCCCAGCATTTT. Encoded protein: CASSWGSRGGWQPQHF. This rearrangement joins TRBV5-6 to TRBJ1-5, with D tentatively TRBD1 (6 bases). In germline, CDR1 is SGHDT, CDR2 YYEEEE. The CDR3 covers 16 residues. Trimming took off 3 bases at V and 7 bases at J, with 20 bases between the two ends.

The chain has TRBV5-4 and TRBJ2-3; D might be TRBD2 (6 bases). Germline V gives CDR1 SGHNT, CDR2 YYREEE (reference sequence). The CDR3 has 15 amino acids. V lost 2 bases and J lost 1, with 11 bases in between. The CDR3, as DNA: TGTGCCAGCAGCTTCAACGGGGGAGGCACAGATACGCAGTATTTT. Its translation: CASSFNGGGTDTQYF.

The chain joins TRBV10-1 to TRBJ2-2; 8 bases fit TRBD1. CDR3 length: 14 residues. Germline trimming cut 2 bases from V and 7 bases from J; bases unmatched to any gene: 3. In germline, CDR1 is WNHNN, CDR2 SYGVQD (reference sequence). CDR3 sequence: CASSEGQGVGELFF. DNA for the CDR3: TGCGCCAGCAGTGAGGGACAGGGAGTCGGGGAGCTGTTTTTT.

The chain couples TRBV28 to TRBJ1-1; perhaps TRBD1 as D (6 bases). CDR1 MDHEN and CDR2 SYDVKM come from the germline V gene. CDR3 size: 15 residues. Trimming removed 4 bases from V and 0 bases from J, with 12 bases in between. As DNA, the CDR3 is TGTGCCAGCAGTTCCGAGGGGGTTATGAACACTGAAGCTTTCTTT. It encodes CASSSEGVMNTEAFF.

The CDR3 sequence: CASSAGQGYNQPQHF. The DNA of the CDR3 is TGTGCCAGCAGTGCGGGACAGGGTTACAATCAGCCCCAGCATTTT. The J gene is TRBJ1-5, the V gene TRBV27; TRBD1 aligns across 9 bases. Germline assignment: CDR1 MNHEY and CDR2 SMNVEV (reference sequence). The CDR3 runs to 15 residues. The V and J ends lost 5 bases and 3 bases, in that order; junction bases with no gene match: 5.

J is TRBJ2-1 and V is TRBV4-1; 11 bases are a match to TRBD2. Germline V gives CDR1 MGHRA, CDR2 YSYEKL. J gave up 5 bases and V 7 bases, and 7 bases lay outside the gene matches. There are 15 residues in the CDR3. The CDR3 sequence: CASMASGGLNNEQFF. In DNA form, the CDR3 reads TGCGCCAGCATGGCTAGCGGGGGGCTAAACAATGAGCAGTTCTTC.

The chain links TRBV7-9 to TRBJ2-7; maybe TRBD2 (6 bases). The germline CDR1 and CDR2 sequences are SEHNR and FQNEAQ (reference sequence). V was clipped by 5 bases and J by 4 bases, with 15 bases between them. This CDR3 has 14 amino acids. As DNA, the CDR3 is TGTGCCAGCAGCAAAGCGGGCAGGGCGTACGAGCAGTACTTC. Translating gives CASSKAGRAYEQYF.

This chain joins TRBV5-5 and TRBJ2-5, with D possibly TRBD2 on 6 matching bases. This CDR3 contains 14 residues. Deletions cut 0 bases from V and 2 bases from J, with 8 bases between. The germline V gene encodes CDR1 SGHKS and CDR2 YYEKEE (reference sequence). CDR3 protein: CASSLGRGQETQYF. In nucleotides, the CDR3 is TGTGCCAGCAGCTTGGGCCGGGGGCAAGAGACCCAGTACTTC.

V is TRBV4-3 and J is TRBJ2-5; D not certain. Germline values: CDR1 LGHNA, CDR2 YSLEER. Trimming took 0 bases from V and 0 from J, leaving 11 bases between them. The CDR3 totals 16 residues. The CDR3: CASSQDRRQYQETQYF. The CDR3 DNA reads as TGCGCCAGCAGCCAAGATCGCAGGCAGTACCAAGAGACCCAGTACTTC.

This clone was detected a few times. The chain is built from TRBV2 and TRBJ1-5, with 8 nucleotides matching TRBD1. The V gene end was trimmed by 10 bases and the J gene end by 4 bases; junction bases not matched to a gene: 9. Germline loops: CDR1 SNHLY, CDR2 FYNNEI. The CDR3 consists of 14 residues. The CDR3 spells CAIADRGRNQPQHF. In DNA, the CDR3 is TGTGCCATAGCCGACAGGGGAAGAAATCAGCCCCAGCATTTT.

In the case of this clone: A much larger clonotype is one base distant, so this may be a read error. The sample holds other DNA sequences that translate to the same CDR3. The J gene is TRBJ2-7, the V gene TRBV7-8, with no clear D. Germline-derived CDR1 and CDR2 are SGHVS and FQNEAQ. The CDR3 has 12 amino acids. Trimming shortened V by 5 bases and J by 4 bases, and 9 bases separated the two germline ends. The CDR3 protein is CASSPSGYEQYF. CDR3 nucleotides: TGTGCCAGCAGCCCCAGTGGGTACGAGCAGTACTTC.

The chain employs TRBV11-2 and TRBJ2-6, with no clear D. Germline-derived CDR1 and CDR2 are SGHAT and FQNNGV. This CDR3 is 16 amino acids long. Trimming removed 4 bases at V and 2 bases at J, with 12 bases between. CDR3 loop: CASSSTVGPGANVLTF. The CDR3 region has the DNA TGTGCCAGCAGCTCGACGGTAGGGCCTGGGGCCAACGTCCTGACTTTC.

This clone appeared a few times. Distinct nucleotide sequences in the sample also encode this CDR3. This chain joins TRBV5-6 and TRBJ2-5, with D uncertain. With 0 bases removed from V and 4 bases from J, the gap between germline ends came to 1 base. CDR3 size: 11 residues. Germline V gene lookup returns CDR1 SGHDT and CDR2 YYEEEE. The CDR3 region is CASSLAETQYF. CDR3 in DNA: TGTGCCAGCAGCTTGGCAGAGACCCAGTACTTC.

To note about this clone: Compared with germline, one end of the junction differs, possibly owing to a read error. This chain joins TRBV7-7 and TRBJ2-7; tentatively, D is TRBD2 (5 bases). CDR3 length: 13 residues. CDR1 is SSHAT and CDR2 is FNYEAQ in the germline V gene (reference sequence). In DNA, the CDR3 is TGTGCTAGCAGCTTAGCGCCCCTGAACGAGCAGTACTTC. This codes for CASSLAPLNEQYF.

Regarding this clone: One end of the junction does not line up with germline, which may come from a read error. The CDR3 spells CTSSLGTYTGELFF. CDR3 DNA sequence: TGTACCAGCAGCTTAGGGACGTACACCGGGGAGCTGTTTTTT. The chain links TRBV7-3 to TRBJ2-2; D is tentatively TRBD1 or TRBD2 (5 bases each). Germline V gene sequence: CDR1 SGHTA, CDR2 FQGTGA. The CDR3 runs to 14 residues.